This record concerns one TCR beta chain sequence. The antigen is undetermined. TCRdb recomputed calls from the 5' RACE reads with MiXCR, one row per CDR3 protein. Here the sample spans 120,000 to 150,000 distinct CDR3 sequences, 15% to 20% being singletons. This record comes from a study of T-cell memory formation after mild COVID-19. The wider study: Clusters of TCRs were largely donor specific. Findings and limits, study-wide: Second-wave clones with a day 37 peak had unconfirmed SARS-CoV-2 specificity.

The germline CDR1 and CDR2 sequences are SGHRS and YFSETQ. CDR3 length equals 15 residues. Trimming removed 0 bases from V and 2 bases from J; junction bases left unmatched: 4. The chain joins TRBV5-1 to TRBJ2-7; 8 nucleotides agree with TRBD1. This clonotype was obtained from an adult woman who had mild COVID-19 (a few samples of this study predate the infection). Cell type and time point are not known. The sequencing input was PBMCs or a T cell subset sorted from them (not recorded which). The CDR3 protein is CASSLGQGLAYEQYF. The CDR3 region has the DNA TGCGCCAGCAGCTTGGGACAGGGGCTCGCCTACGAGCAGTACTTC.